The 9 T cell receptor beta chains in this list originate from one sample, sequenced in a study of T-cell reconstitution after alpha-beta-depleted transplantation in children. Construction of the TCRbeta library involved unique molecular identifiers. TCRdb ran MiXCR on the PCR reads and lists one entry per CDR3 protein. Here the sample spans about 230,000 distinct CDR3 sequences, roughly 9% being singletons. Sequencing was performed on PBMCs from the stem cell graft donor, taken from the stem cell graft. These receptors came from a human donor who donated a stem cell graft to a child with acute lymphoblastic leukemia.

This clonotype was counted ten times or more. The CDR3 protein is CASSQIAGGSYNEQFF. CDR3 sequence (DNA): TGTGCCAGCAGTCAAATAGCGGGGGGCTCCTACAATGAGCAGTTCTTC. The chain uses TRBV27 and TRBJ2-1; TRBD2 matches 10 bases. The CDR3 contains 16 residues. The ends lost 5 bases at V and 0 bases at J; junction bases unmatched: 4. Germline CDR1 and CDR2: MNHEY and SMNVEV (reference sequence).

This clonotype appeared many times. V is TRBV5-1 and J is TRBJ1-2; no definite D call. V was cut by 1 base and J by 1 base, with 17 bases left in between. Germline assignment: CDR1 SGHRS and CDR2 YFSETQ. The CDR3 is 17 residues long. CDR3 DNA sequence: TGCGCCAGCAGCTTGCAGTACAGCGGAGATTTTAACTATGGCTACACCTTC. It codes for CASSLQYSGDFNYGYTF. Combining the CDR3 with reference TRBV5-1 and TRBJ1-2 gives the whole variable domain KAGVTQTPRYLIKTRGQQVTLSCSPISGHRSVSWYQQTPGQGLQFLFEYFSETQRNKGNFPGRFSGRQFSNSRSEMNVSTLELGDSALYLCASSLQYSGDFNYGYTFGSGTRLTVV.

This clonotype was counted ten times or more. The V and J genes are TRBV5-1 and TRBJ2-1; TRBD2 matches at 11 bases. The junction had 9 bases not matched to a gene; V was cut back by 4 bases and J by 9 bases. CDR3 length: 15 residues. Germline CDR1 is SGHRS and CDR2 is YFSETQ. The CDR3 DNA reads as TGCGCCAGCAGCCTACTAGCGGGGGAAGTCGCTGAGCAGTTCTTC. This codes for CASSLLAGEVAEQFF. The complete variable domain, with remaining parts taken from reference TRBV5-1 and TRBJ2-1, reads KAGVTQTPRYLIKTRGQQVTLSCSPISGHRSVSWYQQTPGQGLQFLFEYFSETQRNKGNFPGRFSGRQFSNSRSEMNVSTLELGDSALYLCASSLLAGEVAEQFFGPGTRLTVL.

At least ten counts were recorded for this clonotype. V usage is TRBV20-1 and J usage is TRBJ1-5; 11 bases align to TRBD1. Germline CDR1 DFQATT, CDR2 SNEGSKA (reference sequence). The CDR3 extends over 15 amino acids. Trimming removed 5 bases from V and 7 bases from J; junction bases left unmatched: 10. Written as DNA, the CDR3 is TGCAGTGCTTGGGACCGGGACAGGGGGTTCCAGCCCCAGCATTTT. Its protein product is CSAWDRDRGFQPQHF.

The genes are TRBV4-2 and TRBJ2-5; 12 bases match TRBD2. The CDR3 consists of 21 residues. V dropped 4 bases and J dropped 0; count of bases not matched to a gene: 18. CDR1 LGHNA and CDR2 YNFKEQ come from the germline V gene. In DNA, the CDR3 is TGTGCCAGCAGCCGTGTTTCACTAGCGGGGGGATCTGGAACGTACCAAGAGACCCAGTACTTC. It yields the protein CASSRVSLAGGSGTYQETQYF.

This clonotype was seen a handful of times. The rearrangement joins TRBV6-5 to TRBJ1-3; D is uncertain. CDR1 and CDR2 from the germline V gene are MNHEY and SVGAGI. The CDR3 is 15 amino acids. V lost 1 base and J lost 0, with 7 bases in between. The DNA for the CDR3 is TGTGCCAGCAGTTACTTGGCAAACTCTGGAAACACCATATATTTT. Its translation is CASSYLANSGNTIYF.

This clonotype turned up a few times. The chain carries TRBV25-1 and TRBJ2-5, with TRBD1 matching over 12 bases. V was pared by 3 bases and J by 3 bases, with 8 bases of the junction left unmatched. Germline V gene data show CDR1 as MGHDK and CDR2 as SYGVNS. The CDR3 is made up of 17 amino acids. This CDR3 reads CASSEPGQGAAEETQYF. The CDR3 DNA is TGTGCCAGCAGTGAGCCGGGACAGGGGGCAGCGGAAGAGACCCAGTACTTC.

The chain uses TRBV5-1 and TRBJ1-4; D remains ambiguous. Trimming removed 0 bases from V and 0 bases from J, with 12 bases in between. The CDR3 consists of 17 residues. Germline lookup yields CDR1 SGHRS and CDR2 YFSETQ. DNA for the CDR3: TGCGCCAGCAGCTTGGTTTCCAGGAGTGCAACTAATGAAAAACTGTTTTTT. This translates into CASSLVSRSATNEKLFF. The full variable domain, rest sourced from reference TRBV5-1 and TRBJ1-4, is KAGVTQTPRYLIKTRGQQVTLSCSPISGHRSVSWYQQTPGQGLQFLFEYFSETQRNKGNFPGRFSGRQFSNSRSEMNVSTLELGDSALYLCASSLVSRSATNEKLFFGSGTQLSVL.

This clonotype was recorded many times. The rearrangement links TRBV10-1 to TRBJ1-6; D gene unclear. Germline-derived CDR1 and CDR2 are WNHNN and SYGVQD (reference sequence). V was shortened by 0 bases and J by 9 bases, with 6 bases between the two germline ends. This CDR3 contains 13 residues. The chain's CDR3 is CASSESEGSPLHF. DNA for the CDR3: TGCGCCAGCAGTGAGTCGGAGGGTTCACCCCTCCACTTT.